These 24 T cell receptor beta chains share one sample of origin, sequenced in a study of T cell repertoires in cytomegalovirus infection. Each CDR3 protein is one row after TCRdb ran MiXCR on the reads. The repertoire holds around 740,000 distinct CDR3 sequences, with 35% as singletons. Sequences were obtained from PBMCs. The receptors originated from a human donor in good health (CMV status not recorded). Some clones in this sample may be carry-over from other donors' samples.

The V gene is TRBV20-1, the J gene TRBJ2-1; 11 bases match TRBD2. CDR3 size: 14 residues. CDR1 and CDR2 (germline): DFQATT, SNEGSKA (reference sequence). With V trimmed by 6 bases and J by 9 bases, 10 bases remained unmatched. CDR3 sequence: CSAPSLAGGSEQFF. The CDR3, as DNA: TGCAGTGCCCCAAGTCTAGCGGGAGGTAGTGAGCAGTTCTTC.

This clonotype was seen more than once but under ten times. V usage is TRBV4-1 and J usage is TRBJ1-4, with D perhaps TRBD1 (6 bases). The CDR3 totals 18 residues. In germline, CDR1 is MGHRA, CDR2 YSYEKL. V lost 5 bases and J lost 3, with 22 bases in between. This CDR3 reads CASSFYRVGVEANEKLFF. The CDR3 coding sequence is TGCGCCAGCAGCTTCTACAGGGTAGGGGTTGAGGCTAATGAAAAACTGTTTTTT.

The CDR3 coding sequence is TGTGCCAGCAGTGAACCGTCGGTGGGGTATGAAAAACTGTTTTTT. It codes for CASSEPSVGYEKLFF. The chain combines TRBV6-1 with TRBJ1-4; D is ambiguous. V was pared by 2 bases and J by 6 bases, with 13 bases between. The length of the CDR3 is 15 residues. Germline V gene data show CDR1 as MNHNS and CDR2 as SASEGT.

Ten or more counts support this clonotype. CDR3 DNA sequence: TGCGCCAGCAGCTTGGATATTGGGACAGTAACCTACGAGCAGTACTTC. This gives the protein CASSLDIGTVTYEQYF. The gene calls are TRBV5-1 and TRBJ2-7; 7 bases align to TRBD1. Germline V lookup: CDR1 SGHRS, CDR2 YFSETQ. Losses at the gene ends were 0 bases for V and 2 bases for J; bases not matched to a gene: 8. This CDR3 contains 16 residues.

This clonotype turned up a few times. Here the CDR3 DNA reads TGCAGTGCTTTCTACACGGTCACTGAAGCTTTCTTT. Protein sequence: CSAFYTVTEAFF. V is TRBV20-1 and J is TRBJ1-1; D call uncertain. Per germline, CDR1 DFQATT and CDR2 SNEGSKA (reference sequence). Trimming removed 5 bases at V and 4 bases at J, with 11 bases between. CDR3 length equals 12 residues.

This rearrangement joins TRBV29-1 to TRBJ1-1, with D perhaps matching TRBD1 (6 bases). The germline CDR1 and CDR2 sequences are SQVTM and ANQGSEA. The length of the CDR3 is 11 residues. V gave up 5 bases and J gave up 3 bases, with 7 bases separating them. The CDR3 DNA is TGCAGCGTTAGGGGGTACACTGAAGCTTTCTTT. Translated, it gives CSVRGYTEAFF.

This clonotype was seen ten or more times. The V gene is TRBV11-2, the J gene TRBJ2-7; D unclear. Trimming took off 5 bases at V and 3 bases at J, with 11 bases between the two ends. Germline V gene lookup returns CDR1 SGHAT and CDR2 FQNNGV. The CDR3 runs 13 residues. For the CDR3, the DNA is TGTGCCAGCAGCCCCGATAGGGTCTACGAGCAGTACTTC. Its translation is CASSPDRVYEQYF.

The gene calls are TRBV7-6 and TRBJ2-1; possibly TRBD1 for D (7 bases). Germline-derived CDR1 and CDR2 are SGHVS and FNYEAQ. The ends were cut back, 1 base at V and 7 bases at J, with 17 bases in the middle. CDR3 length: 16 residues. In DNA form, the CDR3 reads TGTGCCAGCAGCTTAGAGACAGGGAGGTTCGGGAATGAGCAGTTCTTC. It encodes CASSLETGRFGNEQFF. The complete variable domain, with remaining parts taken from reference TRBV7-6 and TRBJ2-1, reads GAGVSQSPRYKVTKRGQDVALRCDPISGHVSLYWYRQALGQGPEFLTYFNYEAQQDKSGLPNDRFSAERPEGSISTLTIQRTEQRDSAMYRCASSLETGRFGNEQFFGPGTRLTVL.

This clonotype appeared many times. The rearrangement links TRBV7-3 to TRBJ2-3, with TRBD2 matching over 11 bases. Trimming at V came to 2 bases and at J to 3 bases, leaving 1 base not matched to a gene. Germline V gene sequence: CDR1 SGHTA, CDR2 FQGTGA. The CDR3 is 15 residues long. In DNA, the CDR3 is TGTGCCAGCAGCTTAGCTAGCGGGGGGACAGATACGCAGTATTTT. It yields the protein CASSLASGGTDTQYF.

The chain uses TRBV6-1 and TRBJ2-7; D gene unclear. The CDR3 length is 12 residues. Trimming removed 3 bases at V and 2 bases at J, with 5 bases between. Germline CDR1 reads MNHNS; CDR2 reads SASEGT. The CDR3 region has the DNA TGTGCCAGCAGTGAGATGACCTACGAGCAGTACTTC. Amino acid sequence: CASSEMTYEQYF.

In its sample, this clonotype was seen once. This chain uses TRBV20-1 with TRBJ2-7; TRBD2 matches 11 bases. The CDR3 is 15 residues long. The V gene end was trimmed by 4 bases and the J gene end by 4 bases; junction bases not matched to a gene: 9. Per germline, CDR1 DFQATT and CDR2 SNEGSKA (reference sequence). CDR3 sequence (DNA): TGCAGTGCTATGGGTTCCGGGACTAGCGGTTACGAGCAGTACTTC. Translating it yields CSAMGSGTSGYEQYF.

With respect to this clonotype: A read error may explain this, as a much larger clone is one base away. The chain uses TRBV14 and TRBJ1-6, with 8 nucleotides matching TRBD1. The CDR3 has 15 residues. Germline CDR1 and CDR2: SGHDN and FVKESK. The J segment lost 9 bases and the V segment lost 7 bases, leaving 11 bases of the junction unmatched. The CDR3 protein is CASILVDRGGSPLHF. The DNA of the CDR3 is TGTGCCAGCATCCTTGTAGACAGGGGCGGTTCACCCCTCCACTTT.

The V call is TRBV20-1, the J call TRBJ2-1, with TRBD2 identical over 7 bases. The CDR3 loop spans 12 amino acids. J lost 10 bases, V lost 5 bases, and 8 bases had no gene match. Germline CDR1 reads DFQATT; CDR2 reads SNEGSKA (reference sequence). CDR3 coding DNA: TGCAGTGCTGGGTCACTAGCGCCCGAGCAGTTCTTC. Residues: CSAGSLAPEQFF.

The rearrangement joins TRBV6-8 to TRBJ2-7; 9 bases align to TRBD2. V shed 5 bases, J shed 0 bases, and the junction held 5 bases outside the gene matches. This CDR3 is built from 15 residues. Germline CDR1 and CDR2: MNHGY and SAAAGT. CDR3 region: CASSTLAGSSYEQYF. For the CDR3, the DNA is TGTGCCAGCAGTACCCTAGCGGGGTCCTCCTACGAGCAGTACTTC.

This clonotype was found a few times. The chain links TRBV7-6 to TRBJ1-3, with D hard to call. This CDR3 spans 17 amino acids. CDR1 is SGHVS, CDR2 FNYEAQ, per germline. V was trimmed by 1 base and J by 2 bases, leaving 15 bases between them. Here the CDR3 DNA reads TGTGCCAGCAGCTTAGAAGTTGTGGGGAGGACTGGAAACACCATATATTTT. Translated: CASSLEVVGRTGNTIYF.

The J gene is TRBJ2-1, the V gene TRBV28, with D possibly matching TRBD2 (5 bases). The CDR3 sequence is 15 residues long. Trimming left V 3 bases short and J 0 bases short, with 9 bases between. From germline, CDR1 is MDHEN and CDR2 SYDVKM. In DNA, the CDR3 is TGTGCCAGCAGTTTCACGGAGGACTCCTACAATGAGCAGTTCTTC. This sequence encodes CASSFTEDSYNEQFF.

This clonotype was counted a few times. Relative to the germline gene, one junction end is altered; a read error may explain this. CDR3 nucleotide sequence: TGTGCCAGCAGTTTCGTGCATAGCGGCGATGCGAATTTT. Protein: CASSFVHSGDANF. The chain carries TRBV12-3 or TRBV12-4 and TRBJ2-3; weak D call: TRBD2 (6 bases). CDR3 length: 13 amino acids.

The sample holds many counts of this clonotype. The J gene is TRBJ2-7, the V gene TRBV7-9; 8 bases map to TRBD1. The CDR3 has 14 residues. Trimming at V came to 8 bases and at J to 4 bases, leaving 10 bases not matched to a gene. In germline, CDR1 is SEHNR, CDR2 FQNEAQ (reference sequence). The CDR3 region is CASRGQGPLYEQYF. In DNA form, the CDR3 reads TGTGCCAGCCGCGGACAGGGACCGTTGTACGAGCAGTACTTC.

This clonotype has at least ten counts. V gene TRBV4-2 combines with J gene TRBJ2-2; TRBD1 matches 9 bases. CDR1 LGHNA and CDR2 YNFKEQ come from the germline V gene. V lost 4 bases and J lost 0; bases outside the gene matches: 15. The CDR3 is made up of 20 amino acids. This CDR3 reads CASSRTYGTGLFPNTGELFF. In DNA, the CDR3 is TGTGCCAGCAGCCGGACGTACGGGACAGGGCTCTTTCCGAACACCGGGGAGCTGTTTTTT.

This clonotype was observed at least ten times. The chain couples TRBV7-6 to TRBJ2-5; 8 bases map to TRBD2. The CDR3 runs 15 residues. J lost 5 bases, V lost 3 bases, and 8 bases had no gene match. Germline assignment: CDR1 SGHVS and CDR2 FNYEAQ. CDR3 residues: CASSLGGRLLETQYF. CDR3 nucleotides: TGTGCCAGCAGCTTGGGCGGGAGGCTTCTGGAGACCCAGTACTTC.

This clonotype was recorded a few times. This chain connects TRBV4-2 to TRBJ1-2, with a weak D call TRBD1 (6 bases). The V gene lost 1 base and the J gene lost 0 bases, with 12 bases spanning the gap. The CDR3 spans 16 residues. The germline V gene encodes CDR1 LGHNA and CDR2 YNFKEQ. The CDR3 region has the DNA TGTGCCAGCAGCCAAGTACAGGGTACCTCTAACTATGGCTACACCTTC. Amino acid sequence: CASSQVQGTSNYGYTF.

A note on this clonotype: The CDR3 does not end in the conserved phenylalanine or tryptophan, so this is likely a read error. The chain carries TRBV6-1 and TRBJ2-7; 11 bases match TRBD2. The CDR3 covers 15 residues. J was trimmed by 5 bases and V by 6 bases; bases with no gene match: 9. CDR1 and CDR2 (germline): MNHNS, SASEGT. This CDR3 is CASRDSGLAGDEQYL. The CDR3 coding sequence is TGTGCCAGCAGAGACAGTGGACTAGCGGGTGACGAGCAGTACTTA.

The V gene is TRBV15, the J gene TRBJ2-1; D is unclear. The germline V and J ends were trimmed by 0 bases and 8 bases, with 11 bases remaining between them. The CDR3 is 14 amino acids. Germline CDR1 LNHNV, CDR2 YYDKDF (reference sequence). As DNA, the CDR3 is TGTGCCACCAGCAGAGAAAGGCGCCGCCATGAGCAGTTCTTC. Protein product: CATSRERRRHEQFF.

Comments on this clonotype: At one boundary the junction diverges from the germline segment, which might be a read error. The genes are TRBV7-8 and TRBJ2-7; tentative D call: TRBD2 (5 bases). Looked up from germline, CDR1 is SGHVS and CDR2 is FQNEAQ. CDR3 size: 13 residues. CDR3 in amino acids: CARSSYGIYEQYF. Here the CDR3 DNA reads TGTGCCAGAAGCTCTTACGGGATATACGAGCAGTACTTC.